These 6 T cell receptor beta chains share one sample of origin, sequenced in a study of T-cell memory formation after mild COVID-19. TCRdb recomputed calls from the 5' RACE reads with MiXCR, one row per CDR3 protein. Counted here are approximately 410,000 distinct CDR3 sequences, less than 25% occurring once; the ten biggest clones make up about an eighth. The sample consisted of PBMCs or a T cell subset sorted from them (not recorded which). The receptors stem from an adult woman who had mild COVID-19 (a few samples of this study predate the infection). Cell type and time point are not known.

This clonotype occurred a few times. The chain employs TRBV10-3 and TRBJ2-1; no clear D. The CDR3 contains 15 residues. Germline V gives CDR1 ENHRY, CDR2 SYGVKD. The V end lost 2 bases, the J end lost 4 bases, and 12 bases lay between the germline ends. CDR3 residues: CAISEDGRLYNEQFF. Here the CDR3 DNA reads TGTGCCATCAGTGAGGATGGACGGTTGTACAATGAGCAGTTCTTC.

The V and J genes are TRBV12-3 or TRBV12-4 and TRBJ2-3, with D possibly matching TRBD2 (5 bases). This CDR3 has 13 residues. V lost 2 bases and J lost 13, with 16 bases in between. CDR3 sequence reads: CASSLSGGPKEYF. CDR3 DNA: TGTGCCAGCAGTTTATCTGGCGGGCCAAAGGAGTATTTT.

This clonotype was picked up a small number of times. The V gene is TRBV6-1, the J gene TRBJ2-2; TRBD1 is a possible D gene (5 bases). Trimming cost V 6 bases and J 1 base, with 9 bases left between them. This CDR3 is 14 amino acids long. CDR1 and CDR2 (germline): MNHNS, SASEGT. CDR3 residues: CASSLQVNTGELFF. DNA for the CDR3: TGTGCCAGCAGCCTACAGGTGAACACCGGGGAGCTGTTTTTT.

This chain links TRBV6-2 or TRBV6-3 with TRBJ2-7; 8 bases are shared with TRBD1. Germline CDR1 MNHEY, CDR2 SVGEGT. This CDR3 is 15 amino acids long. V shed 6 bases and J 0 bases; nucleotides not matched to a gene: 7. Written as DNA, the CDR3 is TGTGCCAGCAGGGAAGACAGGGGTTACTCCTACGAGCAGTACTTC. Its translation: CASREDRGYSYEQYF.

The gene calls are TRBV12-3 or TRBV12-4 and TRBJ1-5, with 7 bases that match TRBD1. The CDR3 runs to 15 residues. V shed 6 bases and J 7 bases; nucleotides not matched to a gene: 12. DNA of the CDR3: TGTGCCAGCAGCCGAAGGACAGGATCGGACCAGCCCCAGCATTTT. Protein product: CASSRRTGSDQPQHF.

V is TRBV5-1 and J is TRBJ2-5; the D is unclear. Trimming left V 6 bases short and J 1 base short, with 4 bases between. CDR3 length: 11 residues. Germline loops: CDR1 SGHRS, CDR2 YFSETQ. Here the CDR3 reads CASKSQETQYF. CDR3 nucleotide sequence: TGCGCCAGCAAATCCCAAGAGACCCAGTACTTC. The whole variable domain, remainder taken from reference TRBV5-1 and TRBJ2-5, is KAGVTQTPRYLIKTRGQQVTLSCSPISGHRSVSWYQQTPGQGLQFLFEYFSETQRNKGNFPGRFSGRQFSNSRSEMNVSTLELGDSALYLCASKSQETQYFGPGTRLLVL.